Here is one T cell receptor beta chain with its context. These data come from a study of blood T cell repertoires in COVID-19. The wider study: PBMCs, B-cell-depleted T cells, or T cells were the source of the cDNA or gDNA that made up the material.

Per the original data handling: Reference gene primer amplification gave estimated nucleated cell counts. Generated by immunoSEQ multiplex PCR, the TCRdb table keeps only in-frame clones and is missing some. V, J and clone size derive from that table, while D and trimming were established from the DNA sequence. The table shows over 60,000 clones, with 80% to 90% occurring only once. Germline CDR1 reads LNHDA; CDR2 reads SQIVND (reference sequence). The CDR3 runs to 16 residues. Trimming took 6 bases from V and 6 from J, leaving 21 bases between them. The sequence derives from a man between 65 and 85 years old with active or convalescent COVID-19. Source material: peripheral blood. The V gene is TRBV19, the J gene TRBJ2-1, with a weak D call TRBD2 (6 bases). The CDR3 sequence is CASSSAGGVRGNEQFF. As DNA, the CDR3 is TGTGCCAGTAGCAGCGCCGGGGGAGTAAGGGGCAATGAGCAGTTCTTC.